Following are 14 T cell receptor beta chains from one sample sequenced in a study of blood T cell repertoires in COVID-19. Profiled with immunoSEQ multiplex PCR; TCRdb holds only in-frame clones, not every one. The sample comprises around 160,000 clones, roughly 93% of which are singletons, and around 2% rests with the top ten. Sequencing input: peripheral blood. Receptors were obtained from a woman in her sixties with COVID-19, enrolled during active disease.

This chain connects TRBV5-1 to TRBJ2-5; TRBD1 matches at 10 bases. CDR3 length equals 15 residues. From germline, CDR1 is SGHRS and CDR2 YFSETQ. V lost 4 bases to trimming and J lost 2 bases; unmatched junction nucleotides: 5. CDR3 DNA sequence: TGCGCCAGCAGCCCCGGGACAGGGGATCAAGAGACCCAGTACTTC. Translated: CASSPGTGDQETQYF.

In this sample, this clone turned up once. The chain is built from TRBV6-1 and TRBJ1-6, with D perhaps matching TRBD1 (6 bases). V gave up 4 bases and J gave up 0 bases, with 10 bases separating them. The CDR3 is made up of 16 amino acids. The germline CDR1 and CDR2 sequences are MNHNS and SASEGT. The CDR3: CASSATGSSYNSPLHF. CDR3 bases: TGTGCCAGCAGTGCCACAGGGAGCTCCTATAATTCACCCCTCCACTTT.

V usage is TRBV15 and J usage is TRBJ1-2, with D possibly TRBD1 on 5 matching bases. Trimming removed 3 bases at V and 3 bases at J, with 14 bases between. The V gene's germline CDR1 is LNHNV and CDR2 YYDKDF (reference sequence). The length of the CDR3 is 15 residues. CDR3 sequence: CATSRTLGGDYGYTF. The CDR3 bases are TGTGCCACCAGCAGGACCCTCGGGGGTGACTATGGCTACACCTTC. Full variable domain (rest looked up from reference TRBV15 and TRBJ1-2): DAMVIQNPRYQVTQFGKPVTLSCSQTLNHNVMYWYQQKSSQAPKLLFHYYDKDFNNEADTPDNFQSRRPNTSFCFLDIRSPGLGDTAMYLCATSRTLGGDYGYTFGSGTRLTVV.

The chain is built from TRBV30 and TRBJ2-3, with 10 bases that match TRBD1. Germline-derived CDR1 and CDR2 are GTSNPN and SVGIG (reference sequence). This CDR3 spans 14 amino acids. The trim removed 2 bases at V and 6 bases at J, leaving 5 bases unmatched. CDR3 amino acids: CAWSKDRGFDTQYF. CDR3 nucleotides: TGTGCCTGGAGTAAGGACAGGGGGTTCGATACGCAGTATTTT.

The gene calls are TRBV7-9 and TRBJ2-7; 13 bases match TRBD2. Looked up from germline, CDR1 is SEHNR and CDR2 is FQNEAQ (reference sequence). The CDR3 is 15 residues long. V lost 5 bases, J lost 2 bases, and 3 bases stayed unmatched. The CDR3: CASSLGTSGTYEQYF. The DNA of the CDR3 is TGTGCCAGCAGCCTCGGGACTAGCGGGACCTACGAGCAGTACTTC.

The CDR3: CASSQGGGLNEQFF. As DNA, the CDR3 is TGCGCCAGCAGCCAGGGGGGGGGCCTCAATGAGCAGTTCTTC. This chain links TRBV4-3 with TRBJ2-1, with a weak D call TRBD2 (7 bases). There are 14 residues in the CDR3. V was pared by 3 bases and J by 6 bases, with 12 bases between. The V gene's germline CDR1 is LGHNA and CDR2 YSLEER.

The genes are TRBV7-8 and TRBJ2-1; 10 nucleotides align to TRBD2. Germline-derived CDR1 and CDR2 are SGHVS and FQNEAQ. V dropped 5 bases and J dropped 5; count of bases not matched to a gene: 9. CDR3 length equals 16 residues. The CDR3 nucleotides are TGTGCCAGCAGCACCGGGACTAGCGAGACCCACAATGAGCAGTTCTTC. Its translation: CASSTGTSETHNEQFF.

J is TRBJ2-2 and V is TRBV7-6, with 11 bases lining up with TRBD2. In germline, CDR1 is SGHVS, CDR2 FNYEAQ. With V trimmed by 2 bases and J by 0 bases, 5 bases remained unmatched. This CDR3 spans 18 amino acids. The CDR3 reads CASSLMGLAAANTGELFF. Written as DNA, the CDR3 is TGTGCCAGCAGCTTAATGGGACTAGCGGCCGCGAACACCGGGGAGCTGTTTTTT.

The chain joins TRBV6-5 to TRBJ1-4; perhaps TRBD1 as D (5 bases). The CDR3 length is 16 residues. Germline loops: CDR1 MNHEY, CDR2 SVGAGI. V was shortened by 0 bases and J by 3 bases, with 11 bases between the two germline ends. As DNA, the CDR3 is TGTGCCAGCAGTTACTCAAGGGGTGGGGCTAATGAAAAACTGTTTTTT. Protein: CASSYSRGGANEKLFF.

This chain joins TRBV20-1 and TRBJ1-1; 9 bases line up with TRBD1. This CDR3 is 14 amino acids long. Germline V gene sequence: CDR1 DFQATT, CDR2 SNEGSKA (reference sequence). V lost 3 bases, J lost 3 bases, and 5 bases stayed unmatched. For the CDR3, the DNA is TGCAGTGCTAGTGGGCGGACAGGGGACACTGAAGCTTTCTTT. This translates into CSASGRTGDTEAFF.

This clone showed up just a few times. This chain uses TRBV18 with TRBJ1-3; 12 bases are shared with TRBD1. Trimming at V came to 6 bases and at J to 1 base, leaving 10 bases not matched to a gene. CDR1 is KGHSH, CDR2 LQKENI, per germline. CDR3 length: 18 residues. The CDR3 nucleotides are TGTGCCAGCTCCCTCAAGCCGGGACAGGGGGCATCTGGAAACACCATATATTTT. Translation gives CASSLKPGQGASGNTIYF.

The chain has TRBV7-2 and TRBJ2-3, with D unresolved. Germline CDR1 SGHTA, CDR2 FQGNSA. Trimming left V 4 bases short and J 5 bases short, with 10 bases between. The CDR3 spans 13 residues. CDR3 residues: CASSSQRIDTQYF. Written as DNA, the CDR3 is TGTGCCAGCAGCTCACAGAGAATAGATACGCAGTATTTT.

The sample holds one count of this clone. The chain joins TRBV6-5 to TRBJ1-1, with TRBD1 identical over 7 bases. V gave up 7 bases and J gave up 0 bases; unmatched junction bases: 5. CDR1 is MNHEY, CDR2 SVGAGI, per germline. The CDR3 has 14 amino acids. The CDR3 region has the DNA TGTGCCAGCAATACAGGGGAATTGAACACTGAAGCTTTCTTT. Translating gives CASNTGELNTEAFF.

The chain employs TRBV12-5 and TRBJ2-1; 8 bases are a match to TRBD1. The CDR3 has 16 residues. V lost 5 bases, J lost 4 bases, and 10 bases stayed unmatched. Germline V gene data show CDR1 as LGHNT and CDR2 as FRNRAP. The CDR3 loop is CASGLTTGVGYNEQFF. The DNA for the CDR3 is TGTGCTAGTGGTCTCACGACAGGGGTTGGGTACAATGAGCAGTTCTTC.